One and the same sample provided the 5 T cell receptor beta chains below, sequenced in a study of shared clonotypes between healthy human individuals. The data were produced by immunoSEQ multiplex PCR, yet TCRdb's version contains in-frame clones alone and is incomplete. The sample has some 2.4 million clones; 93% are singletons. Sample: naive CD4+ T cells from PBMCs. As to subset: CD45RA+ positively selected. These receptors were obtained from a man aged 18 to 29 in good health. Some clones in this sample may be carry-over from other donors' samples.

This chain connects TRBV6-1 to TRBJ2-1, with TRBD1 identical over 10 bases. Germline CDR1 reads MNHNS; CDR2 reads SASEGT. The CDR3 consists of 14 residues. V shed 6 bases, J shed 8 bases, and the junction held 7 bases outside the gene matches. The CDR3 reads CASRDGTGADEQFF. Here the CDR3 DNA reads TGTGCCAGCAGAGACGGGACAGGGGCGGATGAGCAGTTCTTC.

The rearrangement links TRBV18 to TRBJ1-4, with D maybe TRBD1 (6 bases). The length of the CDR3 is 18 residues. Per germline, CDR1 KGHSH and CDR2 LQKENI. V lost 3 bases and J 3 bases, leaving 20 bases between the germline ends. This CDR3 reads CASSPDRLYLVANEKLFF. The CDR3 coding sequence is TGTGCCAGCTCACCGGACAGATTATACCTCGTGGCTAATGAAAAACTGTTTTTT.

The rearrangement joins TRBV28 to TRBJ2-7, with a possible D match to TRBD2 (5 bases). Deletions cut 4 bases from V and 6 bases from J, with 19 bases between. Looked up from germline, CDR1 is MDHEN and CDR2 is SYDVKM. The CDR3 is 15 amino acids. Written as DNA, the CDR3 is TGTGCCAGCAGTTCACCGGGGTCAAGGGTTACCGAGCAGTACTTC. It yields the protein CASSSPGSRVTEQYF.

The J gene is TRBJ1-1, the V gene TRBV30; 9 bases are shared with TRBD1. Germline CDR1 is GTSNPN and CDR2 is SVGIG (reference sequence). The CDR3 consists of 18 residues. V trimming: 2 bases; J trimming: 1 base; junction bases outside the gene matches: 14. DNA for the CDR3: TGTGCCTGGAGTACCCACCCCGGGACAGGGATAACGAACACTGAAGCTTTCTTT. Protein product: CAWSTHPGTGITNTEAFF.

The chain recombines TRBV4-3 with TRBJ1-2; D unclear. CDR1 LGHNA and CDR2 YSLEER come from the germline V gene. CDR3 length: 13 amino acids. With 4 bases removed from V and 4 bases from J, the gap between germline ends came to 10 bases. CDR3 amino acids: CASSPLGVYGYTF. CDR3 in DNA: TGCGCCAGCAGCCCTCTTGGCGTCTATGGCTACACCTTC.